The 8 T cell receptor beta chains in this list originate from one sample, sequenced in a study of blood T cell repertoires in COVID-19 (dated by TCRdb to about 2020). The library was generated by the immunoSEQ multiplex PCR assay. This is the immuneACCESS table as TCRdb keeps it, with only in-frame sequences that have V and J called. A part of the clones is gone; compared with another copy, unresolved V genes explain less than half, and the rest is unexplained. The table for this sample lists around 64,000 clones; 80% to 85% of them were counted only once. The ten largest account for 10% to 15% of the sample. Sequencing used peripheral blood. The receptors come from a human donor in a cohort sampled during active COVID-19.

The V gene is TRBV2, the J gene TRBJ1-6; D may be TRBD1 (5 bases). The CDR3 sequence is 14 residues long. In germline, CDR1 is SNHLY, CDR2 FYNNEI. Trimming pared 8 bases from V and 8 bases from J, leaving 16 bases between. Here the CDR3 reads CASGDRIPHSPLHF. The CDR3 DNA reads TGTGCCAGCGGCGACAGAATTCCCCATTCACCCCTCCACTTT. Full variable domain (rest looked up from reference TRBV2 and TRBJ1-6): EPEVTQTPSHQVTQMGQEVILRCVPISNHLYFYWYRQILGQKVEFLVSFYNNEISEKSEIFDDQFSVERPDGSNFTLKIRSTKLEDSAMYFCASGDRIPHSPLHFGNGTRLTVT.

V usage is TRBV9 and J usage is TRBJ2-5; perhaps TRBD2 as D (6 bases). The V end lost 0 bases, the J end lost 2 bases, and 11 bases lay between the germline ends. The germline gives CDR1 SGDLS, CDR2 YYNGEE. The CDR3 length is 15 residues. The CDR3: CASSVGRGLQETQYF. In nucleotides, the CDR3 is TGTGCCAGCAGCGTAGGACGGGGGTTACAAGAGACCCAGTACTTC.

The chain joins TRBV6-2 or TRBV6-3 to TRBJ1-1; TRBD1 agrees at 8 bases. Germline V gene sequence: CDR1 MNHEY, CDR2 SVGEGT. This CDR3 spans 17 amino acids. The trim removed 5 bases at V and 6 bases at J, leaving 17 bases unmatched. CDR3 amino acids: CASSQRQYRGFVAEAFF. The DNA for the CDR3 is TGTGCCAGCAGTCAACGACAGTACAGGGGGTTTGTTGCTGAAGCTTTCTTT.

This clone was detected once. The V and J genes are TRBV10-1 and TRBJ2-5; 11 bases are a match to TRBD1. Germline loops: CDR1 WNHNN, CDR2 SYGVQD (reference sequence). Trimming took 2 bases from V and 3 from J; bases not matched to a gene: 8. The CDR3 runs to 17 residues. The CDR3 DNA follows: TGCGCCAGCAGTGAGCCTTCGGGACAGGGGGTCGAAGAGACCCAGTACTTC. Its translation: CASSEPSGQGVEETQYF.

The chain joins TRBV7-2 to TRBJ2-7; D is perhaps TRBD2 (6 bases). CDR3 size: 15 residues. Germline CDR1 and CDR2: SGHTA and FQGNSA. The V and J ends lost 1 base and 4 bases respectively, with 14 bases between them. The CDR3 is CASSLGVGGEYEQYF. The CDR3 nucleotides read TGTGCCAGCAGCTTAGGGGTCGGGGGAGAATACGAGCAGTACTTC.

This clone was seen a single time. The chain employs TRBV12-3 or TRBV12-4 and TRBJ1-2; D remains unclear. Trimming shortened V by 6 bases and J by 1 base, and 9 bases separated the two germline ends. This CDR3 region has 13 residues. The CDR3 DNA reads as TGTGCCAGCAGATCGACTAGTAACTATGGCTACACCTTC. Amino acids: CASRSTSNYGYTF.

The sample holds a few counts of this clone. This chain links TRBV4-1 with TRBJ1-1; TRBD1 matches at 9 bases. The CDR3 has 16 residues. Germline CDR1 reads MGHRA; CDR2 reads YSYEKL. Trimming removed 1 base from V and 0 bases from J; junction bases left unmatched: 3. CDR3 sequence: CASSQATGGMNTEAFF. The CDR3 DNA sequence: TGCGCCAGCAGCCAAGCGACAGGGGGTATGAACACTGAAGCTTTCTTT.

This chain links TRBV5-4 with TRBJ2-3; a possible D gene is TRBD2 (6 bases). The CDR3 sequence is 15 residues long. Trimming left V 1 base short and J 2 bases short, with 11 bases between. Germline CDR1 reads SGHNT; CDR2 reads YYREEE (reference sequence). CDR3 bases: TGTGCCAGCAGCTTGCCTGGACTACCCACAGATACGCAGTATTTT. Amino acid sequence: CASSLPGLPTDTQYF.